The sequence of this T cell receptor (beta chain) was determined in a study of T cell repertoires in cytomegalovirus infection. Points on this clonotype: Its specificity is not known. One end of the junction fails to match germline, which may point to a read error.

This CDR3 comprises 12 residues. From germline, CDR1 is SGHVS and CDR2 FNYEAQ. TCRdb processed the reads anew with MiXCR; each CDR3 protein has one entry. The sample lists hundreds of thousands of distinct CDR3 sequences, under 55% occurring once. The chain couples TRBV7-6 to TRBJ1-1, with D possibly TRBD1 on 6 matching bases. This clonotype originated in a human donor in good health (CMV status not recorded). Some clones in this sample may be carry-over from other donors' samples. The starting material was cultured PBMCs, obtained from culture after CMV antigen stimulation. The CDR3 DNA sequence: TGTGCCAGCAGCCTCCGGGGGGCTGAAGCTTGCTTT. This encodes CASSLRGAEACF. Looking up the rest from reference TRBV7-6 and TRBJ1-1 gives the full variable domain: GAGVSQSPRYKVTKRGQDVALRCDPISGHVSLYWYRQALGQGPEFLTYFNYEAQQDKSGLPNDRFSAERPEGSISTLTIQRTEQRDSAMYRCASSLRGAEACFGQGTRLTVV.